The following is a TCR beta chain sequence with its context. What it binds is not known. The data originate from a study of CD8 T cells in ankylosing spondylitis. Study outcomes and limitations: There was reportedly significant enrichment of clones that were disease-linked in matched ankylosing spondylitis synovial fluid. Ankylosing spondylitis blood appeared to be characterized by a TCR beta motif of roughly eight highly homologous variants.

The germline gives CDR1 MGHRA, CDR2 YSYEKL. V was pared by 1 base and J by 0 bases, with 7 bases between. The CDR3 has 14 residues. TCRdb processed the 5' RACE reads anew with MiXCR; each CDR3 protein has one entry. Here the sample spans 650,000 to 800,000 distinct CDR3 sequences, 15% to 20% being singletons. The specimen sequenced was blood, either unsorted or a sorted T cell fraction (not recorded which). This clonotype was sampled from a male donor with ankylosing spondylitis. This chain links TRBV4-1 with TRBJ2-7; D call uncertain. This CDR3 reads CASSQVAVSYEQYF. The DNA of the CDR3 is TGCGCCAGCAGCCAAGTGGCGGTCTCCTACGAGCAGTACTTC.